The 20 T cell receptor beta chains presented below share a single source sample, sequenced in a study of blood T cell repertoires in COVID-19. Sequenced by immunoSEQ multiplex PCR; TCRdb stores in-frame clones only, minus some. The table lists around 100,000 clones, roughly 85% of them singletons, with more than 10% in the top ten. Sequences were obtained from peripheral blood. The receptors shown here come from a human donor in a cohort sampled during active COVID-19.

V gene TRBV4-2 combines with J gene TRBJ1-2; D is ambiguous. Germline-derived CDR1 and CDR2 are LGHNA and YNFKEQ. This CDR3 is built from 13 residues. Trimming removed 4 bases from V and 5 bases from J, with 11 bases in between. In DNA form, the CDR3 reads TGTGCCAGCAGCCCTTTGGGGAGTTATGGCTACACCTTC. Residues: CASSPLGSYGYTF.

The chain combines TRBV6-6 with TRBJ2-7, with a tentative D call TRBD1 (7 bases). In germline, CDR1 is MNHNY, CDR2 SVGAGI (reference sequence). The CDR3 contains 16 residues. V was pared by 5 bases and J by 0 bases, with 17 bases between. The CDR3 nucleotides read TGTGCCAGCAGTACTGGCCAGGGGGGCGACTCCTACGAGCAGTACTTC. Its translation is CASSTGQGGDSYEQYF.

This clone was found once. DNA of the CDR3: TGTGCCAGCAGTTACTCTCAAAGCACAGATACGCAGTATTTT. This sequence encodes CASSYSQSTDTQYF. This chain connects TRBV6-5 to TRBJ2-3; unclear D gene. The germline V and J ends were trimmed by 0 bases and 0 bases, with 4 bases remaining between them. Germline V gene sequence: CDR1 MNHEY, CDR2 SVGAGI. The CDR3 covers 14 residues.

The rearrangement links TRBV7-8 to TRBJ2-1; D is unclear. Trimming stripped 5 bases from V and 7 bases from J, with 12 bases between. There are 13 residues in the CDR3. Looked up from germline, CDR1 is SGHVS and CDR2 is FQNEAQ. The CDR3 spells CASSQTARNEQFF. CDR3 DNA sequence: TGTGCCAGCAGCCAGACGGCGCGGAATGAGCAGTTCTTC.

The chain carries TRBV4-1 and TRBJ2-4; TRBD2 aligns across 7 bases. The germline V gene has CDR1 MGHRA and CDR2 YSYEKL. CDR3 length equals 17 residues. Trimming cost V 1 base and J 2 bases; bases outside gene matches: 8. CDR3 DNA sequence: TGCGCCAGCAGCCAAGGTGGGAGGGACGGGACCAAAAACATTCAGTACTTC. This gives the protein CASSQGGRDGTKNIQYF.

The gene calls are TRBV24-1 and TRBJ2-7; maybe TRBD1 (6 bases). The V end lost 3 bases, the J end lost 2 bases, and 13 bases lay between the germline ends. Germline CDR1 KGHDR, CDR2 SFDVKD. The CDR3 contains 15 residues. The CDR3 is CATSDPGQRPYEQYF. The CDR3 DNA follows: TGTGCCACCAGTGATCCAGGACAGCGCCCCTACGAGCAGTACTTC.

V is TRBV2 and J is TRBJ2-1; D is uncertain. The V end lost 8 bases, the J end lost 9 bases, and 8 bases lay between the germline ends. Germline CDR1 reads SNHLY; CDR2 reads FYNNEI. The length of the CDR3 is 10 residues. CDR3: CASREFEQFF. CDR3 sequence (DNA): TGTGCCAGCCGAGAGTTTGAGCAGTTCTTC.

The rearrangement joins TRBV7-2 to TRBJ2-3, with D perhaps TRBD2 (6 bases). The CDR3 sequence is 15 residues long. Looked up from germline, CDR1 is SGHTA and CDR2 is FQGNSA. V was shortened by 1 base and J by 2 bases, with 10 bases between the two germline ends. The CDR3 protein is CASSLVAVDTDTQYF. CDR3 DNA sequence: TGTGCCAGCAGCTTAGTAGCGGTGGACACAGATACGCAGTATTTT.

This clone was seen a handful of times. The rearrangement links TRBV19 to TRBJ1-5; a possible D gene is TRBD1 (6 bases). The germline V gene has CDR1 LNHDA and CDR2 SQIVND (reference sequence). The CDR3 sequence is 14 residues long. The V end lost 5 bases, the J end lost 7 bases, and 15 bases lay between the germline ends. The CDR3 coding sequence is TGTGCCAGTAGTTTTTGGGGGGGCCAGCAGCCCCAGCATTTT. Its translation: CASSFWGGQQPQHF.

The DNA of the CDR3 is TGTGCCAGCAGTGGCTTAGCGGGGGATGAGCAGTTCTTC. The encoded protein is CASSGLAGDEQFF. V gene TRBV6-6 combines with J gene TRBJ2-1; 9 positions agree with TRBD2. There are 13 residues in the CDR3. Germline CDR1 MNHNY, CDR2 SVGAGI (reference sequence). V lost 5 bases and J lost 8; bases outside the gene matches: 4.

The chain is built from TRBV7-2 and TRBJ2-2; weak D call: TRBD2 (7 bases). The CDR3 totals 17 residues. The V and J ends lost 8 bases and 5 bases respectively, with 24 bases between them. The V gene's germline CDR1 is SGHTA and CDR2 FQGNSA. Here the CDR3 DNA reads TGTGCCAGCCGCGCGCTGGGGAGGGGGGACTATACCGGGGAGCTGTTTTTT. Encoded protein: CASRALGRGDYTGELFF.

This clone was seen a single time. The V gene is TRBV28, the J gene TRBJ2-3, with D uncertain. The CDR3 is 13 residues long. The V gene's germline CDR1 is MDHEN and CDR2 SYDVKM. V shed 5 bases and J shed 4 bases, with 10 bases lying between them. The CDR3 DNA is TGTGCCAGCAGTCCCCGTGCGGCAGATACGCAGTATTTT. This sequence encodes CASSPRAADTQYF.

The chain uses TRBV6-1 and TRBJ1-2; D call uncertain. This CDR3 is 13 amino acids long. V lost 3 bases, J lost 4 bases, and 9 bases lay in between. Germline V gene lookup returns CDR1 MNHNS and CDR2 SASEGT. The CDR3: CASSDVGGYGYTF. In DNA, the CDR3 is TGTGCCAGCAGTGACGTCGGCGGCTATGGCTACACCTTC.

V is TRBV13 and J is TRBJ2-1; 9 positions match TRBD2. The CDR3 contains 15 residues. V lost 5 bases and J lost 0; bases outside the gene matches: 2. Germline V gives CDR1 PRHDT, CDR2 FYEKMQ (reference sequence). This CDR3 is CASSRGGVSYNEQFF. The CDR3 DNA is TGTGCCAGCAGCCGCGGGGGGGTCTCCTACAATGAGCAGTTCTTC.

The rearrangement links TRBV20-1 to TRBJ2-3; D gene uncertain. The germline CDR1 and CDR2 sequences are DFQATT and SNEGSKA (reference sequence). The CDR3 covers 11 residues. V lost 5 bases, J lost 7 bases, and 10 bases lay in between. CDR3 loop: CSAELVYTQYF. The CDR3 DNA sequence: TGCAGTGCTGAACTGGTTTATACGCAGTATTTT.

The rearrangement joins TRBV2 to TRBJ1-2, with D uncertain. The CDR3 contains 11 residues. CDR1 is SNHLY, CDR2 FYNNEI, per germline. V lost 7 bases, J lost 7 bases, and 10 bases lay in between. The CDR3 is CASNGEVGYTF. The CDR3 coding sequence is TGTGCCAGCAATGGGGAGGTTGGCTACACCTTC.

The chain links TRBV4-3 to TRBJ1-4; D is uncertain. The CDR3 length is 15 residues. Trimming stripped 1 base from V and 4 bases from J, with 10 bases between. The germline gives CDR1 LGHNA, CDR2 YSLEER. The CDR3 sequence is CASSQAGKYNEKLFF. For the CDR3, the DNA is TGCGCCAGCAGCCAAGCCGGGAAGTATAATGAAAAACTGTTTTTT.

This chain links TRBV6-5 with TRBJ1-5; TRBD1 might be the D (6 bases). This CDR3 is 14 amino acids long. V lost 6 bases and J lost 7, with 16 bases in between. Germline loops: CDR1 MNHEY, CDR2 SVGAGI. CDR3 nucleotide sequence: TGTGCCAGCAGCGAGGGGGGGGGCTACCAGCCCCAGCATTTT. Translating it yields CASSEGGGYQPQHF.

This clone was picked up one time. This chain links TRBV6-2 or TRBV6-3 with TRBJ1-3, with D tentatively TRBD1 (5 bases). Germline assignment: CDR1 MNHEY and CDR2 SVGEGT. The CDR3 covers 15 residues. Trimming pared 6 bases from V and 0 bases from J, leaving 12 bases between. The CDR3 here is CASSSDSYSGNTIYF. CDR3 nucleotides: TGTGCCAGCAGCTCAGACAGCTACTCTGGAAACACCATATATTTT.

A remark on this clone: Other DNA sequences in this sample translate to the same CDR3. The chain uses TRBV28 and TRBJ1-2, with D unclear. The V gene lost 6 bases and the J gene lost 0 bases, with 5 bases spanning the gap. This CDR3 region has 12 residues. CDR1 is MDHEN and CDR2 is SYDVKM in the germline V gene. The CDR3 loop reads CASSRPNYGYTF. The CDR3 DNA follows: TGTGCCAGCAGCAGGCCTAACTATGGCTACACCTTC.